This TCR beta chain was found in a study of T-cell reconstitution after alpha-beta-depleted transplantation in children. Study results and caveats: It was reported that alpha-beta T cells came from several hundred expanded graft clones (about two months after transplant). In some patients, recipient T cells and intrathymic progenitors surviving conditioning explained high day-60 diversity. Most T-cell counts and diversity one year after the transplant came from T cells that were newly produced.

Preparing the TCRbeta library involved the use of unique molecular identifiers. TCRdb ran MiXCR on the PCR reads and lists one entry per CDR3 protein. This repertoire shows 610,000 or so distinct CDR3 sequences, roughly 27% found once; its top ten account for 36%. V lost 9 bases and J 5 bases, leaving 1 base between the germline ends. The germline V gene has CDR1 SEHNR and CDR2 FQNEAQ (reference sequence). The CDR3 runs to 8 residues. This clonotype was observed a few times. Antigen unknown. The chain employs TRBV7-9 and TRBJ2-5; no reliable D call. The origin of this receptor is a boy under three years old with Wiskott-Aldrich syndrome, due to receive a stem cell transplant. The specimen comprised PBMCs, sampled before TCRalphabeta/CD19-depleted stem cell transplant. DNA of the CDR3: TGTGCCAGGGAGACCCAGTACTTC. Encoded protein: CARETQYF.